A single sample gave rise to the 19 T cell receptor beta chains below, sequenced in a study of T cells in Graves' hyperthyroidism and ophthalmopathy. RNA transcripts yielded amplified TCR beta CDR3 regions. An initial round of RT-PCR targeting the TCR CDR3 relied on the HTBI primer set. TCRdb re-called the multiplex PCR reads through MiXCR, storing one row per CDR3 protein. In the table there are some 720,000 distinct CDR3 sequences, around 17% of which are singletons. Sequences were obtained from blood. The origin of the receptors is a man younger than 35 with Graves' hyperthyroidism.

This clonotype was seen repeatedly, ten times or more. The chain links TRBV10-3 to TRBJ1-2; weak D call: TRBD1 (5 bases). The CDR3 loop spans 11 amino acids. Between the trimmed V and J ends, which lost 5 bases and 8 bases, there was a span of 9 bases. CDR1 and CDR2 (germline): ENHRY, SYGVKD. The CDR3 bases are TGTGCCATCAGTATCAGGGAGGGCTACACCTTC. Protein sequence: CAISIREGYTF.

There are many counts of this clonotype. The CDR3 protein is CASSSDRFQETQYF. The DNA for the CDR3 is TGTGCCAGCAGTTCAGACAGATTTCAAGAGACCCAGTACTTC. V usage is TRBV27 and J usage is TRBJ2-5; weak D call: TRBD1 (5 bases). Germline loops: CDR1 MNHEY, CDR2 SMNVEV (reference sequence). This CDR3 contains 14 residues. V was cut by 4 bases and J by 2 bases, with 11 bases left in between.

The sample holds a few counts of this clonotype. Being one base from a much bigger clone, this may be a read error. The J gene is TRBJ2-5, the V gene TRBV28, with a weak D call TRBD2 (6 bases). Trimming pared 8 bases from V and 5 bases from J, leaving 18 bases between. Germline V gene data show CDR1 as MDHEN and CDR2 as SYDVKM. The length of the CDR3 is 14 residues. The CDR3, as DNA: TGTGCCAGCGGTTCGACGGGGGTATGGGAGACCCAGTACTTC. Translated, it gives CASGSTGVWETQYF.

The chain has TRBV5-1 and TRBJ1-4; 10 bases match TRBD1. Germline CDR1 reads SGHRS; CDR2 reads YFSETQ. With 4 bases clipped from V and 4 bases from J, the junction kept 7 bases outside the gene matches. There are 16 residues in the CDR3. The CDR3 spells CASSRAGTGVNEKLFF. The CDR3 DNA is TGCGCCAGCAGCCGCGCCGGGACAGGGGTTAATGAAAAACTGTTTTTT.

There are many counts of this clonotype. V is TRBV10-1 and J is TRBJ2-1, with D tentatively TRBD2 (6 bases). V was cut by 4 bases and J by 2 bases, with 12 bases left in between. Germline CDR1 reads WNHNN; CDR2 reads SYGVQD (reference sequence). The CDR3 has 15 amino acids. CDR3 nucleotides: TGCGCCAGCAGTGCGGGACTGTCTGCCTACAATGAGCAGTTCTTC. It encodes CASSAGLSAYNEQFF.

The table lists this clonotype with a count of one. The junction does not match germline at one end; this may be a read error. This chain joins TRBV2 and TRBJ2-5, with D maybe TRBD2 (6 bases). The CDR3 has 13 residues. Per germline, CDR1 SNHLY and CDR2 FYNNEI. The CDR3 sequence: CASSDGIRETQHF. The CDR3 nucleotides read TGTGCCAGCAGTGATGGGATTCGGGAGACCCAGCACTTC. The variable domain in full, with the rest retrieved from reference TRBV2 and TRBJ2-5, is EPEVTQTPSHQVTQMGQEVILRCVPISNHLYFYWYRQILGQKVEFLVSFYNNEISEKSEIFDDQFSVERPDGSNFTLKIRSTKLEDSAMYFCASSDGIRETQHFGPGTRLLVL.

Details on this clonotype: It may be a read error: a sequence one base away is much more abundant. The chain recombines TRBV5-1 with TRBJ2-7; tentatively, D is TRBD1 (6 bases). V was shortened by 0 bases and J by 2 bases, with 9 bases between the two germline ends. Germline assignment: CDR1 SGHRS and CDR2 YFSETQ. CDR3 length equals 14 residues. CDR3 region: CASSLADSPYEQYF. CDR3 bases: TGCGCCAGCAGCTTGGCGGACAGCCCCTACGAGCAGTACTTC.

This clonotype was found many times. This chain links TRBV12-3 or TRBV12-4 with TRBJ2-5; 15 nucleotides line up with TRBD2. The junction had 13 bases not matched to a gene; V was cut back by 6 bases and J by 5 bases. The CDR3 is made up of 18 amino acids. In DNA, the CDR3 is TGTGCCAGCAGGGATGGGACTAGCGGGAGGCTCGCCTTCGAGACCCAGTACTTC. Protein sequence: CASRDGTSGRLAFETQYF.

As to this clonotype: Being one base from a much bigger clone, this may be a read error. The V gene is TRBV3-1, the J gene TRBJ1-5, with D tentatively TRBD1 (6 bases). Germline values: CDR1 LGHDT, CDR2 YNNKEL (reference sequence). This CDR3 comprises 14 residues. V gave up 4 bases and J gave up 1 base, with 8 bases separating them. This CDR3 reads CASSPGHSNQPQHF. The CDR3 DNA is TGTGCCAGCAGCCCGGGACACAGCAATCAGCCCCAGCATTTT. Full variable domain (rest looked up from reference TRBV3-1 and TRBJ1-5): DTAVSQTPKYLVTQMGNDKSIKCEQNLGHDTMYWYKQDSKKFLKIMFSYNNKELIINETVPNRFSPKSPDKAHLNLHINSLELGDSAVYFCASSPGHSNQPQHFGDGTRLSIL.

This clonotype has a handful of counts. J is TRBJ1-4 and V is TRBV29-1; no clear D. Trimming left V 1 base short and J 2 bases short, with 8 bases between. Germline V gene lookup returns CDR1 SQVTM and CDR2 ANQGSEA. The CDR3 runs to 14 residues. In DNA form, the CDR3 reads TGCAGCGTTGAAGGGGCCGGCACTAATGAAAAACTGTTTTTT. Its protein is CSVEGAGTNEKLFF.

This clonotype was picked up a small number of times. The genes are TRBV11-2 and TRBJ1-1; D perhaps matches TRBD1 (5 bases). In germline, CDR1 is SGHAT, CDR2 FQNNGV. The CDR3 length is 14 residues. The ends were cut back, 3 bases at V and 5 bases at J, with 13 bases in the middle. The CDR3 coding sequence is TGTGCCAGCAGCTTTGATTGGGGCGGAACTGAAGCTTTCTTT. Protein: CASSFDWGGTEAFF.

This clonotype was seen repeatedly, ten times or more. This chain uses TRBV28 with TRBJ1-2; D uncertain. The CDR3 loop spans 15 amino acids. Germline V CDR1 and CDR2: MDHEN, SYDVKM. V shed 4 bases and J shed 9 bases, with 21 bases lying between them. CDR3: CASSSALDGPASYTF. The CDR3 nucleotides read TGTGCCAGCAGTTCCGCCCTGGACGGACCTGCGAGCTACACCTTC.

The gene calls are TRBV7-9 and TRBJ1-6, with TRBD1 as a possible D gene (6 bases). CDR3 size: 15 residues. The V end was cut by 1 base, the J end by 7 bases, with 11 bases between. Germline CDR1 SEHNR, CDR2 FQNEAQ (reference sequence). The CDR3 reads CASSLETGRNSPLHF. The CDR3 DNA reads TGTGCCAGCAGCTTAGAGACAGGCCGAAATTCACCCCTCCACTTT.

This clonotype was picked up a small number of times. This chain joins TRBV4-1 and TRBJ1-1; maybe TRBD1 (6 bases). Germline loops: CDR1 MGHRA, CDR2 YSYEKL. The CDR3 is 15 residues long. V lost 5 bases and J 1 base, leaving 14 bases between the germline ends. The DNA for the CDR3 is TGCGCCAGCAGCGGGCGAGCAGGGGCGAACACTGAAGCTTTCTTT. Translation: CASSGRAGANTEAFF.

This clonotype was counted a few times. The chain employs TRBV9 and TRBJ2-7; D remains ambiguous. The CDR3 is made up of 15 amino acids. V shed 3 bases and J shed 2 bases, with 15 bases lying between them. Germline-derived CDR1 and CDR2 are SGDLS and YYNGEE. The CDR3 DNA is TGTGCCAGCAGCGCTAGAGATGCAGGTACCTACGAGCAGTACTTC. Translated: CASSARDAGTYEQYF.

Regarding this clonotype: A much larger clonotype is one base distant, so this may be a read error. The chain combines TRBV2 with TRBJ1-2, with D unclear. Looked up from germline, CDR1 is SNHLY and CDR2 is FYNNEI. Trimming removed 6 bases from V and 8 bases from J, with 19 bases in between. The CDR3 contains 14 residues. CDR3 loop: CASRKTASPTGYTF. For the CDR3, the DNA is TGTGCCAGCAGAAAGACGGCCTCCCCTACCGGCTACACCTTC.

The sample holds many counts of this clonotype. CDR3 sequence (DNA): TGTGCCATCAGTGAGCGAGGCGGGACTACCAACTACGAGCAGTACTTC. It translates to CAISERGGTTNYEQYF. The rearrangement joins TRBV10-3 to TRBJ2-7, with 7 bases identical to TRBD2. The germline V gene encodes CDR1 ENHRY and CDR2 SYGVKD. The CDR3 sequence is 16 residues long. Trimming cost V 2 bases and J 3 bases; bases outside gene matches: 10.

At least ten counts were recorded for this clonotype. The rearrangement links TRBV6-2 or TRBV6-3 to TRBJ2-1, with D tentatively TRBD2 (6 bases). Germline V lookup: CDR1 MNHEY, CDR2 SVGEGT. The ends were cut back, 0 bases at V and 10 bases at J, with 22 bases in the middle. CDR3 length: 17 residues. CDR3 sequence (DNA): TGTGCCAGCAGTTACTCGAAGTGGAGGGCCTCTGCCCCCGAGCAGTTCTTC. It yields the protein CASSYSKWRASAPEQFF.

This clonotype was seen repeatedly, ten times or more. The chain recombines TRBV12-3 or TRBV12-4 with TRBJ2-3, with TRBD1 matching over 8 bases. Trimming took 5 bases from V and 0 from J; bases not matched to a gene: 4. CDR3 length: 15 residues. DNA for the CDR3: TGTGCCAGCAGTGCCCGGACAGGGAGCACAGATACGCAGTATTTT. This translates into CASSARTGSTDTQYF.